The clone carrying this T cell receptor beta chain was recorded only once. The sample originates from a study of blood T cell repertoires in COVID-19. Study information: COVID-19 samples from acute and convalescent phases originated in the United States, Italy and Spain. PBMCs, B-cell-depleted T cells, or T cells were the source of the cDNA or gDNA that made up the material.

Looked up from germline, CDR1 is MNHEY and CDR2 is SVGAGI. CDR3 length: 15 residues. Germline trimming cut 6 bases from V and 4 bases from J; bases unmatched to any gene: 10. Profiling relied on immunoSEQ multiplex PCR, and the TCRdb table lists in-frame clones only, not all of them. The repertoire includes under 150,000 clones, 80% to 90% of them detected once, and 4% to 5.5% sits in the top ten. This rearrangement joins TRBV6-5 to TRBJ2-5; 8 nucleotides match TRBD1. The origin of this receptor is a woman aged 45-65 years with acute or convalescent COVID-19. The sample taken for sequencing was peripheral blood. The CDR3 loop reads CASRSGGIGAETQYF. The CDR3 nucleotides read TGTGCCAGCAGGTCAGGGGGCATTGGAGCAGAGACCCAGTACTTC.